The 3 T cell receptor beta chains listed next were all sequenced from one sample in a study of blood T cell repertoires in COVID-19. Repertoires were generated with immunoSEQ multiplex PCR, while TCRdb's copy carries only in-frame clones and drops some. The sample lists about 190,000 clones, more than 70% seen once, with approximately 4.4% in the top ten. The sample was peripheral blood. The origin of the receptors is a human donor in a cohort sampled during active COVID-19.

The rearrangement uses TRBV11-2 and TRBJ2-3; D is undetermined. The ends were cut back, 0 bases at V and 6 bases at J, with 13 bases in the middle. The CDR3 consists of 15 residues. Germline CDR1 SGHAT, CDR2 FQNNGV. The CDR3 DNA reads TGTGCCAGCAGCTTAGAACCCAGCGCTTTGGATACGCAGTATTTT. This encodes CASSLEPSALDTQYF.

The chain links TRBV5-5 to TRBJ1-6, with TRBD1 matching 10 bases. The germline gives CDR1 SGHKS, CDR2 YYEKEE (reference sequence). The V segment lost 7 bases and the J segment 7 bases; nucleotides outside the gene matches: 11. CDR3 length: 16 amino acids. The CDR3 spells CASAGGDRGGNSPLHF. DNA for the CDR3: TGTGCCAGCGCAGGTGGGGACAGGGGAGGGAATTCACCCCTCCACTTT. The full variable domain, rest sourced from reference TRBV5-5 and TRBJ1-6, is DAGVTQSPTHLIKTRGQQVTLRCSPISGHKSVSWYQQVLGQGPQFIFQYYEKEERGRGNFPDRFSARQFPNYSSELNVNALLLGDSALYLCASAGGDRGGNSPLHFGNGTRLTVT.

This chain joins TRBV3-1 (or the pseudogene TRBV3-2) and TRBJ2-1; TRBD2 aligns across 13 bases. With 4 bases clipped from V and 12 bases from J, the junction kept 12 bases outside the gene matches. Per the germline V gene, CDR1 is LGHDT and CDR2 is YNNKEL (reference sequence). This CDR3 region has 16 residues. CDR3 bases: TGTGCCAGCAGCCCTCCCTGGACTAGCGGGAGAGGGCGGCAGTTCTTC. Translation gives CASSPPWTSGRGRQFF.